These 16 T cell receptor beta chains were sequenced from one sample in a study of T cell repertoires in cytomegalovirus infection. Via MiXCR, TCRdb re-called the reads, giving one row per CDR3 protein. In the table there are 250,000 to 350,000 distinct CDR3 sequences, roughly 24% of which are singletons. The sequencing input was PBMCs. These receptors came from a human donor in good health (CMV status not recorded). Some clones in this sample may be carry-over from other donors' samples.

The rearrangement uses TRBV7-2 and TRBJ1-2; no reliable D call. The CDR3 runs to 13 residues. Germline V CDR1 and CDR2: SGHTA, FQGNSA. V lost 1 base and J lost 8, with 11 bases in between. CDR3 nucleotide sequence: TGTGCCAGCAGCTTAGTATCTCGAGCGGGCTACACCTTC. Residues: CASSLVSRAGYTF.

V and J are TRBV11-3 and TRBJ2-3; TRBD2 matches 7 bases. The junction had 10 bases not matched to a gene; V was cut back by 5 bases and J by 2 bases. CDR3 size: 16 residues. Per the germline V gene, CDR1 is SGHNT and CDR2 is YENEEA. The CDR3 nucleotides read TGTGCCAGCAGCCCCCGGGGCGCGGGAGACACAGATACGCAGTATTTT. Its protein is CASSPRGAGDTDTQYF.

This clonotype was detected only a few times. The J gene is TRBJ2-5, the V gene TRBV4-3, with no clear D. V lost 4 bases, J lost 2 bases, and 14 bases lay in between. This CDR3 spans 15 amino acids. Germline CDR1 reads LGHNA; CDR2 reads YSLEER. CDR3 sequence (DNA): TGCGCCAGCAGCCCCCATGCCGCCGGGCAAGAGACCCAGTACTTC. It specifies CASSPHAAGQETQYF.

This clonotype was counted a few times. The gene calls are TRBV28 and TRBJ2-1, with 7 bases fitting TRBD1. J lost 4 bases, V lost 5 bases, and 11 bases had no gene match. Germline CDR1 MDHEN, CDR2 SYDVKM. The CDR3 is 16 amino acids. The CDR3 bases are TGTGCCAGCAGTCTCGGACAGGCCGGTACTTACAATGAGCAGTTCTTC. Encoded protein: CASSLGQAGTYNEQFF.

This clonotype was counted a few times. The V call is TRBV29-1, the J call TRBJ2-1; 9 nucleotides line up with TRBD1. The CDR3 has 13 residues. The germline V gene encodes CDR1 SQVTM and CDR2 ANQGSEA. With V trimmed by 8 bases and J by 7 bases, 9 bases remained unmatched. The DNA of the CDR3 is TGCAGCAACTTGGACAGGGGTGTTAATGAGCAGTTCTTC. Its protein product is CSNLDRGVNEQFF.

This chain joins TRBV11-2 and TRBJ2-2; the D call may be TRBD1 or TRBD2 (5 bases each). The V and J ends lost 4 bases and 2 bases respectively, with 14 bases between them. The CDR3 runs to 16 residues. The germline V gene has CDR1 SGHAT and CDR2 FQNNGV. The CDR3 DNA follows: TGTGCCAGCAGCTCACGGGATTGGGGCAACACCGGGGAGCTGTTTTTT. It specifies CASSSRDWGNTGELFF.

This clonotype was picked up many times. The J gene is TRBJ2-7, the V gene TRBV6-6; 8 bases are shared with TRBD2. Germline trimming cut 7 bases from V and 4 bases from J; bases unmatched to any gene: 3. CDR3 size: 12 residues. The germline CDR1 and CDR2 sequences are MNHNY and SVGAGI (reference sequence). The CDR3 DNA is TGTGCCAGCATCGGGAGGGGGTACGAGCAGTACTTC. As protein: CASIGRGYEQYF.

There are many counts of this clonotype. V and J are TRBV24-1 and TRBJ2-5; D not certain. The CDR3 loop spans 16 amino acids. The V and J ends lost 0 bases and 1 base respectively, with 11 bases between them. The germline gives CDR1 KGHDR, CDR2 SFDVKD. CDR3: CATSDLNTVGQETQYF. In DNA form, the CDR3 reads TGTGCCACCAGTGATTTGAACACGGTAGGCCAAGAGACCCAGTACTTC.

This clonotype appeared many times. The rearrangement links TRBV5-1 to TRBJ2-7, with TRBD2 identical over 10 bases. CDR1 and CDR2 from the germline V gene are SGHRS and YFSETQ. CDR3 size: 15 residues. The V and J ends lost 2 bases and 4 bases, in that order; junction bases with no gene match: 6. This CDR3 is CASSFLAGDTYEQYF. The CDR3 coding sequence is TGCGCCAGCAGCTTCCTAGCGGGAGATACTTACGAGCAGTACTTC.

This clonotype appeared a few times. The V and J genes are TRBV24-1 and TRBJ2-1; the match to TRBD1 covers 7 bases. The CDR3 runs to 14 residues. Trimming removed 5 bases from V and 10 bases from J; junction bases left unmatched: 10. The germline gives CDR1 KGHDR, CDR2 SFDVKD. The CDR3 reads CATSAPRDRSEQFF. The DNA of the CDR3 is TGTGCCACCAGTGCCCCTCGGGACAGATCGGAGCAGTTCTTC.

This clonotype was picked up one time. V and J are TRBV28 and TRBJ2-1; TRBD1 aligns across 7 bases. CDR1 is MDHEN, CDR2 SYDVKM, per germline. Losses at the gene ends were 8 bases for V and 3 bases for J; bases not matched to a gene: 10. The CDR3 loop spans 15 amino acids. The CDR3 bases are TGTGCCAGCCTGAGGGAAGGGGGCTTCTACAATGAGCAGTTCTTC. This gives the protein CASLREGGFYNEQFF.

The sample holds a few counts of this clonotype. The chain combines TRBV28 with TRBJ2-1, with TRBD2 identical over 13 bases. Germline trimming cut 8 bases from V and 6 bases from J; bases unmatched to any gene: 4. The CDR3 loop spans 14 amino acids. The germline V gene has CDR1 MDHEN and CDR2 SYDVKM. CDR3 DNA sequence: TGTGCCAGCCACACTAGCGGGGGGGCCAATGAGCAGTTCTTC. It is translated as CASHTSGGANEQFF.

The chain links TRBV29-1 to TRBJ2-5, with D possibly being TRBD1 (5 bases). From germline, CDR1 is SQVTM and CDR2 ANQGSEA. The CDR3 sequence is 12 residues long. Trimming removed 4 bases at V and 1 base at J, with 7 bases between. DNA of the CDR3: TGCAGCGTTGTAAGGGGCCAAGAGACCCAGTACTTC. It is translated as CSVVRGQETQYF.

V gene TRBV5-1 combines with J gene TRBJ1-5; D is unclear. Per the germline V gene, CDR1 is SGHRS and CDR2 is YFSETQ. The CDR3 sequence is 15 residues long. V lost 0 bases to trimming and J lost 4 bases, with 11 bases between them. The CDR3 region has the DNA TGCGCCAGCAGCTTGGACGGGGTGAAGAATCAGCCCCAGCATTTT. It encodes CASSLDGVKNQPQHF.

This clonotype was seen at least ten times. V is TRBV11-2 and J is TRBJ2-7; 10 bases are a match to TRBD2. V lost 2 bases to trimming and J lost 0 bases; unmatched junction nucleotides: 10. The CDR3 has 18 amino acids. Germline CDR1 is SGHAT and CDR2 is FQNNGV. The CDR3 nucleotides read TGTGCCAGCAGCTTAACCGCAGGGACTAGCGCTTTCTCCTACGAGCAGTACTTC. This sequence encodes CASSLTAGTSAFSYEQYF. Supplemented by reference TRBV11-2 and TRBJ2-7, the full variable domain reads EAGVAQSPRYKIIEKRQSVAFWCNPISGHATLYWYQQILGQGPKLLIQFQNNGVVDDSQLPKDRFSAERLKGVDSTLKIQPAKLEDSAVYLCASSLTAGTSAFSYEQYFGPGTRLTVT.

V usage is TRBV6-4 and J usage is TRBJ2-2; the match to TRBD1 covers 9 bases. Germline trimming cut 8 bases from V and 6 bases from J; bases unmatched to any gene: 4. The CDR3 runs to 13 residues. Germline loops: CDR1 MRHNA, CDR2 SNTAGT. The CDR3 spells CASGDRVSGELFF. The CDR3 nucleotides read TGTGCCAGCGGGGACAGGGTATCCGGGGAGCTGTTTTTT.